Presented here are 5 T cell receptor beta chains from one specimen sequenced in a study of blood T cell repertoires in COVID-19. The protocol was immunoSEQ multiplex PCR, while the TCRdb copy is restricted to in-frame clones and leaves out a portion. Altogether about 370,000 clones are present, about 89% being singletons, with the ten largest covering 8.5% to 12%. The sequenced sample consisted of peripheral blood. The origin of the receptors is a woman aged 25 to 39 with COVID-19, enrolled during active disease.

V is TRBV11-3 and J is TRBJ2-7; 10 bases align to TRBD2. The CDR3 is 14 amino acids. Per the germline V gene, CDR1 is SGHNT and CDR2 is YENEEA. J was trimmed by 3 bases and V by 3 bases; bases with no gene match: 2. CDR3 protein: CASSFSGRHYEQYF. The DNA for the CDR3 is TGTGCCAGCAGCTTTAGCGGGAGGCACTACGAGCAGTACTTC.

V gene TRBV3-1 (or the pseudogene TRBV3-2) combines with J gene TRBJ2-7; D possibly corresponds to TRBD2 (5 bases). The CDR3 covers 17 residues. CDR1 and CDR2 from the germline V gene are LGHDT and YNNKEL (reference sequence). The V end was cut by 1 base, the J end by 0 bases, with 16 bases between. CDR3 sequence reads: CASSQASPGVSSYEQYF. CDR3 bases: TGTGCCAGCAGCCAAGCCTCCCCCGGGGTTAGCTCCTACGAGCAGTACTTC.

This clone was seen only once. This chain connects TRBV5-1 to TRBJ2-6; D ambiguous. This CDR3 region has 15 residues. Germline values: CDR1 SGHRS, CDR2 YFSETQ. Trimming removed 4 bases from V and 4 bases from J, with 12 bases in between. DNA for the CDR3: TGCGCCAGCAGCCCTTCTCAGGCCGGGGCCAACGTCCTGACTTTC. Residues: CASSPSQAGANVLTF. The full variable domain, with the rest looked up from reference TRBV5-1 and TRBJ2-6, is KAGVTQTPRYLIKTRGQQVTLSCSPISGHRSVSWYQQTPGQGLQFLFEYFSETQRNKGNFPGRFSGRQFSNSRSEMNVSTLELGDSALYLCASSPSQAGANVLTFGAGSRLTVL.

The V call is TRBV28, the J call TRBJ1-1, with D maybe TRBD1 (5 bases). The germline gives CDR1 MDHEN, CDR2 SYDVKM. V lost 2 bases and J 6 bases, leaving 13 bases between the germline ends. This CDR3 is built from 14 residues. The CDR3 spells CASSLLGLQSEAFF. CDR3 nucleotide sequence: TGTGCCAGCAGTTTACTGGGGCTACAGTCTGAAGCTTTCTTT.

J is TRBJ1-3 and V is TRBV7-3; no definite D call. Germline lookup yields CDR1 SGHTA and CDR2 FQGTGA. V lost 0 bases, J lost 0 bases, and 9 bases lay in between. CDR3 size: 16 residues. The CDR3 nucleotides are TGTGCCAGCAGCTTAACTGGCCGGAGCTCTGGAAACACCATATATTTT. Protein product: CASSLTGRSSGNTIYF.